What follows are 5 T cell receptor beta chains derived from one specimen sequenced in a study of T cell changes during pregnancy in multiple sclerosis. Sequenced by immunoSEQ multiplex PCR; TCRdb stores in-frame clones only, minus some. The table has 60,000 to 65,000 clones, approximately 90% seen once. This specimen consisted of peripheral blood, obtained in the second trimester of pregnancy. All receptors derive from a female donor in good health, enrolled as a control in a pregnancy study.

CDR3 in amino acids: CASRRDTSYEQYF. CDR3 bases: TGTGCCAGCAGACGGGACACCTCCTACGAGCAGTACTTC. V gene TRBV6-1 combines with J gene TRBJ2-7; D might be TRBD1 (6 bases). The CDR3 extends over 13 amino acids. V lost 6 bases to trimming and J lost 0 bases, with 9 bases between them. Germline CDR1 MNHNS, CDR2 SASEGT.

The chain couples TRBV30 to TRBJ1-5; D is unresolved. V lost 0 bases and J 6 bases, leaving 15 bases between the germline ends. Germline V gene lookup returns CDR1 GTSNPN and CDR2 SVGIG (reference sequence). CDR3 length equals 15 residues. For the CDR3, the DNA is TGTGCCTGGAGTGTACCCGCCGGTGGGAGTCAGCCCCAGCATTTT. It specifies CAWSVPAGGSQPQHF.

This chain uses TRBV9 with TRBJ2-7, with D possibly matching TRBD2 (5 bases). This CDR3 spans 17 amino acids. V lost 4 bases and J lost 5, with 25 bases in between. The germline V gene has CDR1 SGDLS and CDR2 YYNGEE. CDR3 sequence reads: CASSLDPGSPFEDEQYF. For the CDR3, the DNA is TGTGCCAGCAGCCTCGACCCGGGGAGCCCTTTTGAGGACGAGCAGTACTTC.

In this sample, this clone turned up once. The chain has TRBV18 and TRBJ2-2, with D uncertain. This CDR3 has 12 amino acids. Germline CDR1 reads KGHSH; CDR2 reads LQKENI. The V end was cut by 3 bases, the J end by 4 bases, with 3 bases between. DNA of the CDR3: TGTGCCAGCTCACCTAGCACCGGGGAGCTGTTTTTT. Residues: CASSPSTGELFF. Full variable domain (outside the CDR3, taken from reference TRBV18 and TRBJ2-2): NAGVMQNPRHLVRRRGQEARLRCSPMKGHSHVYWYRQLPEEGLKFMVYLQKENIIDESGMPKERFSAEFPKEGPSILRIQQVVRGDSAAYFCASSPSTGELFFGEGSRLTVL.

This clone was recorded a few times. The chain employs TRBV30 and TRBJ1-2; D is perhaps TRBD1 (6 bases). V lost 3 bases to trimming and J lost 2 bases, with 13 bases between them. CDR3 length: 14 amino acids. Germline V lookup: CDR1 GTSNPN, CDR2 SVGIG (reference sequence). The CDR3, as DNA: TGTGCCTGGAGCCAATACAGGGTAAACTATGGCTACACCTTC. Its translation: CAWSQYRVNYGYTF.